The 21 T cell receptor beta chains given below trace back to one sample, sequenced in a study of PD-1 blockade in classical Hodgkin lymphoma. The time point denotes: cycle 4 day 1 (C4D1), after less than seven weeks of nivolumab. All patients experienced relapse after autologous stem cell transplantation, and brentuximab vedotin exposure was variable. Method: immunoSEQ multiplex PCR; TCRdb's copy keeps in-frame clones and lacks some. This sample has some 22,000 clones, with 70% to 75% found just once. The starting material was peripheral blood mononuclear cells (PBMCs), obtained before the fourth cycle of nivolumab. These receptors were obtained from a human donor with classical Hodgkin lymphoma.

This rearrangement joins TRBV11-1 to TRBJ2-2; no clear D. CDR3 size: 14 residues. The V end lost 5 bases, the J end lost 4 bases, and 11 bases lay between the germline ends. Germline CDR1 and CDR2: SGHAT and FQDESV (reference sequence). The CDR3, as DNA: TGTGCCAGCAGCGGAAAAGTGAGCACCGGGGAGCTGTTTTTT. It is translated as CASSGKVSTGELFF.

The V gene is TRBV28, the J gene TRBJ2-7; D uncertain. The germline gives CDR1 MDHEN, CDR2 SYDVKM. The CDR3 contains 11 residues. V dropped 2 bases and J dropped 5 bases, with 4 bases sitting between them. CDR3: CASSLRHEQYF. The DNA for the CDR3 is TGTGCCAGCAGTTTACGACACGAGCAGTACTTC.

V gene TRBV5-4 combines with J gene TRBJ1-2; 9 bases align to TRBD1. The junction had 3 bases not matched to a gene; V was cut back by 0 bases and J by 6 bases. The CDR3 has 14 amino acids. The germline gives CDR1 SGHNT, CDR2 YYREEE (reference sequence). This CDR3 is CASSLGDRADGYTF. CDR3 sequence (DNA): TGTGCCAGCAGCTTGGGGGACAGGGCGGATGGCTACACCTTC.

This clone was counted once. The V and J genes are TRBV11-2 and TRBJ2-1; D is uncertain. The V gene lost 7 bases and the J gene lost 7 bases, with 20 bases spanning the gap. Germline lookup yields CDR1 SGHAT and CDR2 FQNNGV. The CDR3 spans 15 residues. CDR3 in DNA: TGTGCCAGCACCCTCCAGGCTTTAGGGTCGAATGAGCAGTTCTTC. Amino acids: CASTLQALGSNEQFF.

CDR3: CASSPRSLYQETQYF. CDR3 sequence (DNA): TGTGCCAGCTCACCAAGGTCACTATACCAAGAGACCCAGTACTTC. The rearrangement uses TRBV18 and TRBJ2-5; no firm D call. CDR1 and CDR2 (germline): KGHSH, LQKENI. The CDR3 covers 15 residues. The V and J ends lost 2 bases and 0 bases respectively, with 10 bases between them.

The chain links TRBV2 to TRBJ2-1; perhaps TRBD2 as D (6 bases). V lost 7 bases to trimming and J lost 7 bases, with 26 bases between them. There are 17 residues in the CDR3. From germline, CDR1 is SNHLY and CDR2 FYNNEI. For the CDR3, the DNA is TGTGCCAGCAACCTGCGTGGGGGACGCGGGGAAAAGAATGAGCAGTTCTTC. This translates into CASNLRGGRGEKNEQFF.

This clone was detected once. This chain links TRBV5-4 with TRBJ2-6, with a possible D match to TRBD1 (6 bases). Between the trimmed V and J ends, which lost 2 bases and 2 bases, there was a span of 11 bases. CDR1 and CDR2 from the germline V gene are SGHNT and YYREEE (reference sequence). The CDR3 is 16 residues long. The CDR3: CASSFPSGAGANVLTF. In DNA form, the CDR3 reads TGTGCCAGCAGCTTCCCATCAGGGGCTGGGGCCAACGTCCTGACTTTC.

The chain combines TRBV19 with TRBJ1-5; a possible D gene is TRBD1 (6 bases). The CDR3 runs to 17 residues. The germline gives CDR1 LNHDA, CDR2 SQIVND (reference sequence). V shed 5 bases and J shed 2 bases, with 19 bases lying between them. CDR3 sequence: CASSVEGQRQGNQPQHF. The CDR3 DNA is TGTGCCAGTAGTGTCGAAGGACAGCGACAAGGCAATCAGCCCCAGCATTTT.

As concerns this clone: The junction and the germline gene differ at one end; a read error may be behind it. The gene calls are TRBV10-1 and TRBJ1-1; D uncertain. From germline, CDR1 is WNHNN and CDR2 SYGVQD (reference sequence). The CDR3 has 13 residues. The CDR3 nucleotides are TGCGCCTGCAGCTTGGGCCCGAACACTGAAGCTTTCTTT. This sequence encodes CACSLGPNTEAFF.

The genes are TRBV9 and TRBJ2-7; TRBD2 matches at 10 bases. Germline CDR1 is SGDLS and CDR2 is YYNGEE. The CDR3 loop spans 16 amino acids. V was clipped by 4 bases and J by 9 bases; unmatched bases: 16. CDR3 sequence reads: CASSSGALAGVVGQYF. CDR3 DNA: TGTGCCAGCAGCTCCGGAGCCCTAGCGGGAGTGGTAGGGCAGTACTTC.

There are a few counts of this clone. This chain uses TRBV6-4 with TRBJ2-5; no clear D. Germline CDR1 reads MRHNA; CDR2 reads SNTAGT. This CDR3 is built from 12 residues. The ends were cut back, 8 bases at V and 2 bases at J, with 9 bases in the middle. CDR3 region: CASPARQETQYF. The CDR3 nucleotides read TGTGCCAGCCCCGCCCGACAAGAGACCCAGTACTTC.

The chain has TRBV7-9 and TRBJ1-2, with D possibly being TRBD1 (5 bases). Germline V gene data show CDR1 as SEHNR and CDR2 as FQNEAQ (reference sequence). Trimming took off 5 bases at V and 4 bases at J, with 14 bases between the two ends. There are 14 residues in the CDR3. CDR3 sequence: CASSPLTALYGYTF. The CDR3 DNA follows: TGTGCCAGCAGCCCATTGACAGCGCTCTATGGCTACACCTTC.

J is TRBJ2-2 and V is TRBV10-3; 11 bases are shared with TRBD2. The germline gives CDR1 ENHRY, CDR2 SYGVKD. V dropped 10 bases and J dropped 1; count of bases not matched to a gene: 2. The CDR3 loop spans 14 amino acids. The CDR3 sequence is CATGTSGNTGELFF. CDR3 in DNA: TGTGCCACAGGGACTAGCGGGAACACCGGGGAGCTGTTTTTT.

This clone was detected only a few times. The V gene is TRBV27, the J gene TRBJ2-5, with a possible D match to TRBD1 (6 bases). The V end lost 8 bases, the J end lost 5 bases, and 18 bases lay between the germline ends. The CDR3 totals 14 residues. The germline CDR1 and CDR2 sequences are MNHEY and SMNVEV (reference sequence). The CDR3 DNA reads TGTGCCAGCCAACAAGTGGGGGCTCGGGAGACCCAGTACTTC. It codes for CASQQVGARETQYF.

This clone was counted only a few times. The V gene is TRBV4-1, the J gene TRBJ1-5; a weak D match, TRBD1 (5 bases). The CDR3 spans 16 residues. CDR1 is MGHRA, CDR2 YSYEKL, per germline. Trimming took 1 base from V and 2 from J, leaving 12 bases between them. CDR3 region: CASSQVSGEGNQPQHF. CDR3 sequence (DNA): TGCGCCAGCAGCCAAGTCTCGGGGGAGGGCAATCAGCCCCAGCATTTT.

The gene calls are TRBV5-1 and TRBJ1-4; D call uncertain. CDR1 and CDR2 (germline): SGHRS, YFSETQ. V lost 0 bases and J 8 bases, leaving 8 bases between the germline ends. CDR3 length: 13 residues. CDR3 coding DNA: TGCGCCAGCAGCTTGGATACACCAGAAAAACTGTTTTTT. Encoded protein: CASSLDTPEKLFF.

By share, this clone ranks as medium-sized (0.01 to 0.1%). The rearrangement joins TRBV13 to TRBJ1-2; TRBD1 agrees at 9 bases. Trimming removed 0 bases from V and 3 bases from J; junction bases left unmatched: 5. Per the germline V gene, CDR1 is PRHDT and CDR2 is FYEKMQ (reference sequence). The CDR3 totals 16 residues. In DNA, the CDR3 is TGTGCCAGCAGCTTAGGTACAGGGGGCGGTGACTATGGCTACACCTTC. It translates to CASSLGTGGGDYGYTF.

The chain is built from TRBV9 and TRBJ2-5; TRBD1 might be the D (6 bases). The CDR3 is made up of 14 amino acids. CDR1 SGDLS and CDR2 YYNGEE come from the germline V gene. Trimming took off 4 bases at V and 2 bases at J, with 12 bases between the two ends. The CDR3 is CASSSQGFQETQYF. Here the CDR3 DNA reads TGTGCCAGCAGCTCACAGGGTTTTCAAGAGACCCAGTACTTC.

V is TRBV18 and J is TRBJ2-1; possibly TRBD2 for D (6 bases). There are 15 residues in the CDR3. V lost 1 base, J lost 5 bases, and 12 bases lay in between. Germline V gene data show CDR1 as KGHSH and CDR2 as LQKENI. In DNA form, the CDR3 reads TGTGCCAGCTCACCACTGGCGGGAATGGACAATGAGCAGTTCTTC. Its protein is CASSPLAGMDNEQFF.

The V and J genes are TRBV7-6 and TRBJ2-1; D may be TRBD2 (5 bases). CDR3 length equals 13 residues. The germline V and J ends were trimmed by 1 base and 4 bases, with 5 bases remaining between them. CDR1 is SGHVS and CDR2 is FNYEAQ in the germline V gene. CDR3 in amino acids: CASSLERYNEQFF. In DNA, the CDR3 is TGTGCCAGCAGCTTAGAGCGGTACAATGAGCAGTTCTTC.

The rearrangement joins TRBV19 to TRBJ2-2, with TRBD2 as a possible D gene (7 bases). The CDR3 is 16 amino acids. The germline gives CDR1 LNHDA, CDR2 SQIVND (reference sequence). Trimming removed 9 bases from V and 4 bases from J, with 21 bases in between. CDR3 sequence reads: CASRSGDTLVTGELFF. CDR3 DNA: TGTGCCAGCCGAAGCGGGGACACATTAGTCACCGGGGAGCTGTTTTTT.